This T cell receptor beta chain was profiled in a study of blood T cell repertoires in COVID-19. Per the original data handling: The assay estimated nucleated cells by amplifying reference gene primers. The assay was immunoSEQ multiplex PCR, and TCRdb's table has in-frame clones only and misses some. V, J and clone size are those of that table, while D and trimming were read from the DNA. The sample gives under 15,000 clones, about 71% of which show up once; over 5% is in the top ten. Seattle's cohort entered during active infection and was followed longitudinally. This CDR3 has 11 amino acids. The germline gives CDR1 DFQATT, CDR2 SNEGSKA (reference sequence). The V end was cut by 6 bases, the J end by 8 bases, with 12 bases between.

The sample was peripheral blood. The gene calls are TRBV20-1 and TRBJ2-3, with D possibly TRBD1 on 5 matching bases. The sequence was collected from a man aged 55 to 70 with COVID-19, enrolled during active disease. The CDR3: CSATGGPTQYF. Here the CDR3 DNA reads TGCAGTGCCACAGGCGGCCCTACGCAGTATTTT.